Each of the 10 T cell receptor beta chains below was sequenced from the same sample in a study of cytomegalovirus exposure and HLA in healthy donors (dated by TCRdb to about 2017). Libraries came from the immunoSEQ multiplex PCR assay. For the multiplex PCR, a mixture combining 60 forward primers for TCR Vbeta segments and 13 reverse primers for TCR Jbeta segments was used. TCRdb took over this immuneACCESS table, retaining in-frame rearrangements with V and J assigned. Such tables are incomplete; in checked studies, under half of the missing clones stem from an unresolved V gene, and the remainder is unexplained. The sample includes over 150,000 clones, with 85% observed a single time. 1% of the sample is taken by the ten largest. The material sequenced was PBMCs. These TCRs come from a boy between 2 and 10 years old in good health and CMV-seronegative.

V usage is TRBV4-2 and J usage is TRBJ1-5; 8 bases agree with TRBD1. The germline V gene has CDR1 LGHNA and CDR2 YNFKEQ. V was clipped by 4 bases and J by 7 bases; unmatched bases: 12. The CDR3 runs to 16 residues. CDR3 loop: CASSPNLQGAGQPQHF. The CDR3 coding sequence is TGTGCCAGCAGCCCAAACCTGCAGGGGGCAGGGCAGCCCCAGCATTTT.

The CDR3 DNA follows: TGTGCCATCAGCCGACAGGACAACTCTGGAAACACCATATATTTT. This codes for CAISRQDNSGNTIYF. The rearrangement uses TRBV10-3 and TRBJ1-3, with TRBD1 as a possible D gene (6 bases). Looked up from germline, CDR1 is ENHRY and CDR2 is SYGVKD. V was cut by 6 bases and J by 0 bases, with 12 bases left in between. CDR3 length: 15 residues.

The V call is TRBV4-1, the J call TRBJ2-7, with D possibly matching TRBD2 (6 bases). Looked up from germline, CDR1 is MGHRA and CDR2 is YSYEKL. V was pared by 1 base and J by 1 base, with 14 bases between. This CDR3 spans 16 amino acids. The CDR3 sequence is CASSQGAGLGSYEQYF. CDR3 nucleotides: TGCGCCAGCAGCCAAGGTGCGGGATTGGGATCCTACGAGCAGTACTTC.

V usage is TRBV18 and J usage is TRBJ1-4, with 7 bases aligning to TRBD1. In germline, CDR1 is KGHSH, CDR2 LQKENI. V lost 4 bases to trimming and J lost 7 bases; unmatched junction nucleotides: 9. The CDR3 loop spans 15 amino acids. The CDR3 is CASSQRQGISEKLFF. The CDR3 region has the DNA TGTGCCAGCTCACAGAGACAGGGAATTTCTGAAAAACTGTTTTTT.

This clone appeared a few times. V and J are TRBV28 and TRBJ2-2; 7 nucleotides match TRBD2. The V gene end was trimmed by 3 bases and the J gene end by 5 bases; junction bases not matched to a gene: 6. The CDR3 extends over 15 amino acids. CDR1 is MDHEN, CDR2 SYDVKM, per germline. The CDR3: CASSFMLAVTGELFF. The CDR3, as DNA: TGTGCCAGCAGTTTCATGCTAGCGGTTACCGGGGAGCTGTTTTTT. Filled out from reference TRBV28 and TRBJ2-2, the complete variable domain reads DVKVTQSSRYLVKRTGEKVFLECVQDMDHENMFWYRQDPGLGLRLIYFSYDVKMKEKGDIPEGYSVSREKKERFSLILESASTNQTSMYLCASSFMLAVTGELFFGEGSRLTVL.

The chain carries TRBV2 and TRBJ1-3, with D unresolved. The V gene lost 6 bases and the J gene lost 0 bases, with 9 bases spanning the gap. Germline V gives CDR1 SNHLY, CDR2 FYNNEI. There are 14 residues in the CDR3. This chain's CDR3 is CASSNNASGNTIYF. The CDR3 nucleotides are TGTGCCAGCAGCAACAACGCCTCTGGAAACACCATATATTTT. The variable domain in full, completed from reference TRBV2 and TRBJ1-3, reads EPEVTQTPSHQVTQMGQEVILRCVPISNHLYFYWYRQILGQKVEFLVSFYNNEISEKSEIFDDQFSVERPDGSNFTLKIRSTKLEDSAMYFCASSNNASGNTIYFGEGSWLTVV.

The genes are TRBV5-4 and TRBJ2-5, with 7 bases identical to TRBD1. Per the germline V gene, CDR1 is SGHNT and CDR2 is YYREEE (reference sequence). The CDR3 contains 13 residues. V shed 4 bases, J shed 5 bases, and the junction held 5 bases outside the gene matches. CDR3 residues: CASSPGQRETQYF. Here the CDR3 DNA reads TGTGCCAGCAGCCCGGGACAGCGGGAGACCCAGTACTTC.

V and J are TRBV7-6 and TRBJ2-1; 8 bases are a match to TRBD2. The CDR3 totals 15 residues. CDR1 and CDR2 (germline): SGHVS, FNYEAQ. Trimming cost V 6 bases and J 9 bases; bases outside gene matches: 13. CDR3: CASRRTSKDLGEQFF. CDR3 coding DNA: TGTGCCAGCAGGCGGACTAGCAAAGATTTGGGTGAGCAGTTCTTC.

The V call is TRBV11-1, the J call TRBJ2-5; possibly TRBD2 for D (6 bases). In germline, CDR1 is SGHAT, CDR2 FQDESV (reference sequence). There are 13 residues in the CDR3. V was cut by 4 bases and J by 5 bases, with 11 bases left in between. In DNA form, the CDR3 reads TGTGCCAGCAGCTCACCGGGGGACGAGACCCAGTACTTC. Its translation: CASSSPGDETQYF.

This clone has more than one count but fewer than ten. Distinct nucleotide sequences in the sample also encode this CDR3. This rearrangement joins TRBV25-1 to TRBJ1-4; TRBD1 aligns across 10 bases. After removal of 6 bases from V and 3 bases from J, the junction contained 7 bases not matched to a gene. Per germline, CDR1 MGHDK and CDR2 SYGVNS. The CDR3 sequence is 16 residues long. The CDR3 spells CASSDRGRAANEKLFF. The CDR3 DNA is TGTGCCAGCAGCGACAGGGGGCGTGCAGCTAATGAAAAACTGTTTTTT.